This T cell receptor (beta chain) was sequenced during a study of regulatory T cells in long-lasting Graves disease (dated by TCRdb to the early 2020s). In the study overall: Newly diagnosed Graves' disease patients had taken antithyroid drugs for less than 3 months. Patients with persistent Graves' disease were compared with patients with newly diagnosed Graves' disease using TCR sequencing and RNA sequencing of peripheral blood. The study was registered as a clinical trial and conducted in China. A total of around 35 samples underwent TCR sequencing: about 13 from persistent and 20 from newly diagnosed Graves' disease patients.

Summary of the overall study and its limitations: Because the primary lesion, thyroid tissue, could not be accessed, the study looked at peripheral blood alone. Compared with newly diagnosed patients, patients with persistent Graves' disease had lower TCR Shannon entropy and fewer highly expanded clones, which suggests clonal expansion. The authors acknowledged the small sample size as a limitation that may reduce accuracy. Patients with persistent disease shared more public clonotypes (around 2,500) than newly diagnosed patients did (approximately 1,000). Only the TCR beta chain was sequenced and analyzed. TRBV28, TRBJ1-2 and TRBJ2-5 were preferentially used in persistent disease, while TRBV20-1 and TRBJ2-1 were favored in newly diagnosed disease.

From the germline V gene, CDR1 is LGHNA and CDR2 is YNFKEQ. After removal of 5 bases from V and 2 bases from J, the junction retains 6 bases not matched to a gene. Measured from the cysteine to the phenylalanine, the CDR3 is 19 residues long. Kept here is only the CDR3 DNA, which spans 57 bases and is read in frame from base 1. The sample's time point label, decoded: newly diagnosed GD, antithyroid drugs for less than 3 months. For both TCR sequencing and RNA sequencing, RNA was extracted from PBMCs using TRIzol. Graves' disease was diagnosed according to American Thyroid Association guidelines. The patients came from an endocrinology department in Xi'an, China. Each patient gave approximately 9 milliliters of peripheral blood, collected in an EDTA anticoagulant tube. Ficoll Paque Plus density gradient separation was used to isolate PBMCs, and no further T cell sorting was performed. An Agilent 2100 Bioanalyzer and agarose gel were used to check RNA quality, while a NanoDrop 2000 measured RNA concentration.

Library preparation used multiplex PCR. Sequenced on an Illumina HiSeq 4000. CDR3 regions were amplified by Arm-PCR with iRepertoire HTBI primers to construct TCR beta libraries. Before sequencing, the PCR products went through gel purification. The published analysis was carried out like this. A total of 62 TRBV and some 15 TRBJ segments were identified across samples and were used for gene usage analysis of CDR3 amino acid clonotypes. COPE and FqMerger were used to merge filtered high-quality paired reads into contigs. Contigs were aligned with BLAST to IMGT TRBV, TRBD and TRBJ reference genes, and CDR3 was defined per IMGT. Any clonotype with a frequency above 0.1% was counted as a highly expanded clone. Repertoire diversity was measured by Shannon entropy, and V-J evenness by the Gini coefficient. Public clonotypes were defined as clonotypes shared by more than one individual. TCRdb itself trimmed the public reads at Q25 with fastp, ran MiXCR and retained productive beta chains. Merged by CDR3 protein, the rows form single entries marked with the most common genes and DNA. The V and J calls and clone size are TCRdb's, not the authors'. The sample table lists roughly 420,000 distinct CDR3 sequences, 16% of them with a count of one. Of the sample, 9.5% to 12% falls within the top ten clones.

A note on this clonotype: Which antigen it targets is not known. It has no much larger one-base neighbor in the sample; base qualities were not kept.

This same sample was also taken into another study, of T cells in Graves' hyperthyroidism and ophthalmopathy. Reported in the second study: A patient counted as having stable Graves' hyperthyroidism if no progression to ophthalmopathy occurred over 18 months of follow-up. Hyperthyroidism patients were newly diagnosed, had a disease duration of under 2 months, and were aged 18 to 65 years. Any patient with an uncontrolled infection, another autoimmune disease, pregnancy or lactation was excluded. Clinical symptoms, serum thyroxine and TRAb, thyroid ultrasound, and orbital computed tomography formed the basis for the diagnoses. The first round of RT-PCR for the TCR CDR3 was performed with the HTBI primer set and the Qiagen OneStep RT-PCR kit. Blood samples also contained most of the expanded thyroid clonotypes (frequency above 0.001), which suggests that blood repertoires may reflect thyroid immune responses. In cross-validation, a model built on a 13 V-J signature told ophthalmopathy apart from stable hyperthyroidism with over 85% sensitivity and roughly 81% specificity, and in testing the same model reached 80%/75%. During validation, the model predicted progression to ophthalmopathy a median of approximately 6 months ahead of onset, with almost 71% sensitivity and less than 85% specificity. A discovery cohort of approximately 97 patients, 43 with Graves' ophthalmopathy and 55 to 60 with stable Graves' hyperthyroidism, was used to find distinguishing TCR V-J signatures. Prospective prediction of ophthalmopathy was tested in an independent validation cohort of fewer than 20 hyperthyroidism patients and 17 patients who later progressed to ophthalmopathy. The 90 or so discovery patients were randomly split 7:3 into training and test sets. In addition, the study compared T-cell repertoires in thyroid tissue and in blood from roughly six Graves' hyperthyroidism patients. After blood sampling, hyperthyroidism patients were treated with methimazole at a starting dose of 30 mg daily, and ophthalmopathy patients were treated with high-dose intravenous methylprednisolone. A second multiplex PCR round built the libraries, followed by size selection and purification. Paired-end sequencing of the libraries was performed with 100 bp reads on an Illumina HiSeq2000. Raw data were processed with SOAPnuke, discarding reads with adapters, uncalled bases, mean Phred below 15, or no exact constant-primer or identifier match. COPE v1.2.5 was used to merge the high-quality paired reads, and each unique nucleotide sequence was defined as a clonotype. MiTCR v1.1 was used to align the clonotypes against IMGT TRBV, TRBD and TRBJ reference segments. The analysis included only V-J combinations with a frequency above 0.0001, which together covered 99% to 99.2% of the repertoires. A TCS score was defined as the ratio between F50 (clonal expansion) and ExV (chaos), using BLOSUM62-based TCRdist between CDR3 peptides within each V-J. Welch's t-statistics and random forest reduced roughly 500 V-J features to 13, which were used in a naive Bayes classifier (R e1071). No statistical method was used to set the sample size in advance, and investigators knew the group allocation. TCR Vbeta CDR3 sequencing of approximately 140 peripheral blood samples (approximately 44 ophthalmopathy, 75 hyperthyroidism and approximately 17 progressor patients) is reported in the paper.

This sequence uses TRBV4-2 and TRBJ2-6; TRBD2 matches 16 bases in the middle. The source of this sequence is a woman aged 30 to 39 with Graves disease. Donor details come from another sample of the same person, matched by shared clones. This material consisted of peripheral blood mononuclear cells (PBMCs), taken at new diagnosis, from a patient treated with antithyroid drugs. The CDR3 has the sequence CASSYEGLAGGAGANVLTF. The nucleotides are TGTGCCAGCAGCTACGAGGGACTAGCGGGAGGGGCTGGGGCCAACGTCCTGACTTTC.